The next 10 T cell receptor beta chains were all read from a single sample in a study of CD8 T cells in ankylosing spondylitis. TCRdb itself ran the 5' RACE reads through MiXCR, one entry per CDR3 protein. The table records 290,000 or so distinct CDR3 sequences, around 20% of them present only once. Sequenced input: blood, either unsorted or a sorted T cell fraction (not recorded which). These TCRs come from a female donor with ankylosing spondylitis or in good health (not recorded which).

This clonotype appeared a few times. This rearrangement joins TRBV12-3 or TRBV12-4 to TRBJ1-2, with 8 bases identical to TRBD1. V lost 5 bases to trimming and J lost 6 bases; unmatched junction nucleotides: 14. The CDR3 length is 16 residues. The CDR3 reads CASSLGKGRGRDGYTF. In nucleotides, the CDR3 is TGTGCCAGCAGTCTAGGGAAGGGCAGGGGGCGTGATGGCTACACCTTC.

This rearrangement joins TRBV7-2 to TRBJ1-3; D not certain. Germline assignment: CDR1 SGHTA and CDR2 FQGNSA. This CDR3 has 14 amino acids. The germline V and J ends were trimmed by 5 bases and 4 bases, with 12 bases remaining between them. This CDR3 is CASSQNAKGNTIYF. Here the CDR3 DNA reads TGTGCCAGCAGCCAAAATGCGAAGGGAAACACCATATATTTT.

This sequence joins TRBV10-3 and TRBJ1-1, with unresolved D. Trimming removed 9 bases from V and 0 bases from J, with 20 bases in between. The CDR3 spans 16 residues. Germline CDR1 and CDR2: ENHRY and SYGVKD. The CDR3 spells CAISLHSYGMNTEAFF. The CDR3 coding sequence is TGTGCCATAAGCCTTCATTCTTACGGCATGAACACTGAAGCTTTCTTT.

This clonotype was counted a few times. CDR3: CAISGTGGQGGANVLTF. CDR3 coding DNA: TGTGCCATCAGTGGTACAGGGGGCCAAGGTGGGGCCAACGTCCTGACTTTC. The chain couples TRBV10-3 to TRBJ2-6, with TRBD1 matching 9 bases. The J segment lost 3 bases and the V segment lost 4 bases, leaving 7 bases of the junction unmatched. This CDR3 has 17 amino acids. The germline V gene has CDR1 ENHRY and CDR2 SYGVKD.

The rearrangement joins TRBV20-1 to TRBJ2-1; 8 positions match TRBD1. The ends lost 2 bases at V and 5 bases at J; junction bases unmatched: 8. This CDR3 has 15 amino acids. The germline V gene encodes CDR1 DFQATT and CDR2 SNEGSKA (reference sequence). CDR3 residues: CSARPTYRGDNEQFF. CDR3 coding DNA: TGCAGTGCTAGACCAACCTACAGGGGGGACAATGAGCAGTTCTTC.

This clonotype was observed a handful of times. The CDR3, as DNA: TGTGCCAGCAGTTACTCGCCGAGTCCCGGAAGGTCCGAGCAGTACTTC. It yields the protein CASSYSPSPGRSEQYF. The chain is built from TRBV6-2 or TRBV6-3 and TRBJ2-7; no clear D. Trimming took 0 bases from V and 6 from J, leaving 18 bases between them. The germline V gene has CDR1 MNHEY and CDR2 SVGEGT. The length of the CDR3 is 16 residues.

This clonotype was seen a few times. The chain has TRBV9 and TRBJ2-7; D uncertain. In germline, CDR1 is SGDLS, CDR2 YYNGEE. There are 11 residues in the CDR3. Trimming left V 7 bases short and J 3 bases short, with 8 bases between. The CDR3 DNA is TGTGCCAGCGGGAATGGCTACGAGCAGTACTTC. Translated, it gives CASGNGYEQYF.

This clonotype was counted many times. The CDR3 spells CASSLAHRADTQYF. As DNA, the CDR3 is TGTGCCAGCAGCTTAGCTCATAGGGCAGATACGCAGTATTTT. V gene TRBV7-2 combines with J gene TRBJ2-3; D remains unclear. The CDR3 is 14 residues long. Trimming left V 0 bases short and J 4 bases short, with 8 bases between. CDR1 and CDR2 (germline): SGHTA, FQGNSA.

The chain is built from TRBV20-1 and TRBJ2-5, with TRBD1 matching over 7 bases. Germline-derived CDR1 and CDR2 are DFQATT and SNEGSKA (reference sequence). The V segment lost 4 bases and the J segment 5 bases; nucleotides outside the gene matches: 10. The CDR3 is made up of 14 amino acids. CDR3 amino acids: CSAITGAREETQYF. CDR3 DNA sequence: TGCAGTGCTATCACAGGGGCTAGGGAGGAGACCCAGTACTTC.

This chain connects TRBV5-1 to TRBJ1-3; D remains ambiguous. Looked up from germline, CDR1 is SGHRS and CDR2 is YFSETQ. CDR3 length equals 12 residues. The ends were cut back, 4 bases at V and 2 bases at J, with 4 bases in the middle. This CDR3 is CASSKTGNTIYF. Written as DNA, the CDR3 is TGCGCCAGCAGCAAAACTGGAAACACCATATATTTT.